Listed here are 16 T cell receptor beta chains from one sample, sequenced in a study of cytomegalovirus exposure and HLA in healthy donors. 60 Vbeta and 13 Jbeta primers were used in PCR. Some clones are missing from TCRdb's copy, which holds only in-frame ones; the method was immunoSEQ multiplex PCR. Here the sample spans around 170,000 clones, around 80% being singletons. Sequenced material: PBMCs. The receptors were gathered from a man in his forties in good health and CMV-seronegative.

This clone turned up a few times. J is TRBJ2-3 and V is TRBV7-3; D might be TRBD2 (6 bases). The CDR3 is 15 amino acids. Germline CDR1 reads SGHTA; CDR2 reads FQGTGA. V lost 3 bases and J 0 bases, leaving 10 bases between the germline ends. Written as DNA, the CDR3 is TGTGCCAGCAGCTTGGCGGGACGAAGCACAGATACGCAGTATTTT. It codes for CASSLAGRSTDTQYF.

This chain joins TRBV9 and TRBJ1-1; TRBD1 aligns across 7 bases. Germline V gives CDR1 SGDLS, CDR2 YYNGEE. V shed 0 bases, J shed 1 base, and the junction held 3 bases outside the gene matches. The CDR3 length is 15 residues. The CDR3 loop is CASSVGPGGNTEAFF. The DNA for the CDR3 is TGTGCCAGCAGCGTAGGCCCAGGGGGGAACACTGAAGCTTTCTTT. Variable domain in full (rest from reference TRBV9 and TRBJ1-1): DSGVTQTPKHLITATGQRVTLRCSPRSGDLSVYWYQQSLDQGLQFLIQYYNGEERAKGNILERFSAQQFPDLHSELNLSSLELGDSALYFCASSVGPGGNTEAFFGQGTRLTVV.

This clone was seen just once. DNA for the CDR3: TGTGCCAGCAGCCCGACCGGGACTAGCGGGAGGGGAAGCTACGAGCAGTACTTC. Residues: CASSPTGTSGRGSYEQYF. The rearrangement links TRBV9 to TRBJ2-7; TRBD2 aligns across 16 bases. CDR1 is SGDLS and CDR2 is YYNGEE in the germline V gene. J gave up 3 bases and V 4 bases, and 10 bases lay outside the gene matches. CDR3 size: 18 residues.

The rearrangement joins TRBV25-1 to TRBJ2-1; D may be TRBD2 (6 bases). The CDR3 length is 13 residues. Trimming stripped 5 bases from V and 7 bases from J, with 12 bases between. Germline CDR1 MGHDK, CDR2 SYGVNS. In DNA, the CDR3 is TGTGCCAGCAGTCCGGGACTCGTGAATGAGCAGTTCTTC. This sequence encodes CASSPGLVNEQFF. The complete variable domain, with remaining parts taken from reference TRBV25-1 and TRBJ2-1, reads EADIYQTPRYLVIGTGKKITLECSQTMGHDKMYWYQQDPGMELHLIHYSYGVNSTEKGDLSSESTVSRIRTEHFPLTLESARPSHTSQYLCASSPGLVNEQFFGPGTRLTVL.

This clone came up a few times. The chain recombines TRBV7-2 with TRBJ1-5; no firm D call. V lost 1 base, J lost 3 bases, and 4 bases lay in between. Germline CDR1 is SGHTA and CDR2 is FQGNSA. This CDR3 region has 13 residues. The CDR3 nucleotides are TGTGCCAGCAGCTTAGGGCACAATCAGCCCCAGCATTTT. It encodes CASSLGHNQPQHF.

The gene calls are TRBV19 and TRBJ2-6; 7 bases fit TRBD1. V lost 5 bases to trimming and J lost 0 bases; unmatched junction nucleotides: 1. The CDR3 covers 15 residues. The germline V gene encodes CDR1 LNHDA and CDR2 SQIVND (reference sequence). CDR3 amino acids: CASSDRVSGANVLTF. Here the CDR3 DNA reads TGTGCCAGTAGTGACAGGGTCTCTGGGGCCAACGTCCTGACTTTC.

The chain uses TRBV5-1 and TRBJ2-5; possible D gene TRBD1, 5 bases. The CDR3 runs to 13 residues. V lost 4 bases to trimming and J lost 5 bases, with 12 bases between them. Germline V gene data show CDR1 as SGHRS and CDR2 as YFSETQ. DNA for the CDR3: TGCGCCAGCAGCAGGGGCTTTGAGGAGACCCAGTACTTC. Its protein product is CASSRGFEETQYF.

The chain carries TRBV5-6 and TRBJ2-5, with TRBD1 matching 7 bases. CDR3 length equals 14 residues. J was trimmed by 4 bases and V by 1 base; bases with no gene match: 4. Looked up from germline, CDR1 is SGHDT and CDR2 is YYEEEE. In DNA form, the CDR3 reads TGTGCCAGCAGCTTGAAGGGGGCCGGAGAGACCCAGTACTTC. It yields the protein CASSLKGAGETQYF. Supplemented by reference TRBV5-6 and TRBJ2-5, the full variable domain reads DAGVTQSPTHLIKTRGQQVTLRCSPKSGHDTVSWYQQALGQGPQFIFQYYEEEERQRGNFPDRFSGHQFPNYSSELNVNALLLGDSALYLCASSLKGAGETQYFGPGTRLLVL.

This clone was found a few times. The rearrangement joins TRBV18 to TRBJ1-3, with a weak D call TRBD1 (6 bases). CDR1 is KGHSH and CDR2 is LQKENI in the germline V gene. V was shortened by 5 bases and J by 0 bases, with 11 bases between the two germline ends. This CDR3 region has 15 residues. As DNA, the CDR3 is TGTGCCAGCTCAACAGGACAGCTCTCTGGAAACACCATATATTTT. Residues: CASSTGQLSGNTIYF.

The chain joins TRBV6-5 to TRBJ1-1; D remains unclear. Trimming stripped 8 bases from V and 3 bases from J, with 10 bases between. Germline V gene sequence: CDR1 MNHEY, CDR2 SVGAGI. This CDR3 is 12 amino acids long. The chain's CDR3 is CASGGGDTEAFF. The DNA of the CDR3 is TGTGCCAGCGGAGGAGGAGACACTGAAGCTTTCTTT.

The CDR3 reads CAITRGSGANVLTF. CDR3 nucleotide sequence: TGTGCCATCACTAGGGGGTCTGGGGCCAACGTCCTGACTTTC. V usage is TRBV10-3 and J usage is TRBJ2-6; weak D call: TRBD1 (6 bases). The CDR3 has 14 residues. Germline-derived CDR1 and CDR2 are ENHRY and SYGVKD. The V and J ends lost 7 bases and 1 base respectively, with 8 bases between them.

This clone occurred once. V and J are TRBV14 and TRBJ2-5; D unresolved. The germline gives CDR1 SGHDN, CDR2 FVKESK. V lost 0 bases and J lost 7, with 12 bases in between. The length of the CDR3 is 14 residues. The CDR3 protein is CASSQEATIGTQYF. The DNA for the CDR3 is TGTGCCAGCAGCCAAGAGGCGACAATAGGGACCCAGTACTTC.

This chain joins TRBV9 and TRBJ2-5; no firm D call. The CDR3 runs 15 residues. V dropped 2 bases and J dropped 1 base, with 12 bases sitting between them. Germline V gives CDR1 SGDLS, CDR2 YYNGEE. The CDR3 sequence: CASSVGLGFQETQYF. The CDR3 DNA reads TGTGCCAGCAGCGTGGGTCTCGGGTTCCAAGAGACCCAGTACTTC.

V and J are TRBV7-8 and TRBJ2-2, with 7 bases identical to TRBD2. Losses at the gene ends were 5 bases for V and 2 bases for J; bases not matched to a gene: 11. The germline gives CDR1 SGHVS, CDR2 FQNEAQ. The CDR3 is 17 amino acids. The CDR3 region has the DNA TGTGCCAGCAGCCCCCTGGGCGGGGGTTATAACACCGGGGAGCTGTTTTTT. Its protein is CASSPLGGGYNTGELFF.

This clone was counted between two and nine times. The chain has TRBV7-2 and TRBJ1-6; D uncertain. This CDR3 has 14 amino acids. Deletions cut 11 bases from V and 7 bases from J, with 18 bases between. CDR1 and CDR2 from the germline V gene are SGHTA and FQGNSA. The CDR3 DNA is TGTGCCTCAAAGCCCCGGCGGGGAAATTCACCCCTCCACTTT. It is translated as CASKPRRGNSPLHF. Using reference TRBV7-2 and TRBJ1-6 for the parts outside the CDR3, the full variable domain is GAGVSQSPSNKVTEKGKDVELRCDPISGHTALYWYRQSLGQGLEFLIYFQGNSAPDKSGLPSDRFSAERTGGSVSTLTIQRTQQEDSAVYLCASKPRRGNSPLHFGNGTRLTVT.

The sample holds one count of this clone. This chain joins TRBV30 and TRBJ1-3, with 7 bases aligning to TRBD1. J lost 1 base, V lost 5 bases, and 2 bases had no gene match. The germline gives CDR1 GTSNPN, CDR2 SVGIG (reference sequence). This CDR3 has 13 amino acids. The CDR3 DNA follows: TGTGCCTGGGACAGGGCTTCTGGAAACACCATATATTTT. Amino acid sequence: CAWDRASGNTIYF.